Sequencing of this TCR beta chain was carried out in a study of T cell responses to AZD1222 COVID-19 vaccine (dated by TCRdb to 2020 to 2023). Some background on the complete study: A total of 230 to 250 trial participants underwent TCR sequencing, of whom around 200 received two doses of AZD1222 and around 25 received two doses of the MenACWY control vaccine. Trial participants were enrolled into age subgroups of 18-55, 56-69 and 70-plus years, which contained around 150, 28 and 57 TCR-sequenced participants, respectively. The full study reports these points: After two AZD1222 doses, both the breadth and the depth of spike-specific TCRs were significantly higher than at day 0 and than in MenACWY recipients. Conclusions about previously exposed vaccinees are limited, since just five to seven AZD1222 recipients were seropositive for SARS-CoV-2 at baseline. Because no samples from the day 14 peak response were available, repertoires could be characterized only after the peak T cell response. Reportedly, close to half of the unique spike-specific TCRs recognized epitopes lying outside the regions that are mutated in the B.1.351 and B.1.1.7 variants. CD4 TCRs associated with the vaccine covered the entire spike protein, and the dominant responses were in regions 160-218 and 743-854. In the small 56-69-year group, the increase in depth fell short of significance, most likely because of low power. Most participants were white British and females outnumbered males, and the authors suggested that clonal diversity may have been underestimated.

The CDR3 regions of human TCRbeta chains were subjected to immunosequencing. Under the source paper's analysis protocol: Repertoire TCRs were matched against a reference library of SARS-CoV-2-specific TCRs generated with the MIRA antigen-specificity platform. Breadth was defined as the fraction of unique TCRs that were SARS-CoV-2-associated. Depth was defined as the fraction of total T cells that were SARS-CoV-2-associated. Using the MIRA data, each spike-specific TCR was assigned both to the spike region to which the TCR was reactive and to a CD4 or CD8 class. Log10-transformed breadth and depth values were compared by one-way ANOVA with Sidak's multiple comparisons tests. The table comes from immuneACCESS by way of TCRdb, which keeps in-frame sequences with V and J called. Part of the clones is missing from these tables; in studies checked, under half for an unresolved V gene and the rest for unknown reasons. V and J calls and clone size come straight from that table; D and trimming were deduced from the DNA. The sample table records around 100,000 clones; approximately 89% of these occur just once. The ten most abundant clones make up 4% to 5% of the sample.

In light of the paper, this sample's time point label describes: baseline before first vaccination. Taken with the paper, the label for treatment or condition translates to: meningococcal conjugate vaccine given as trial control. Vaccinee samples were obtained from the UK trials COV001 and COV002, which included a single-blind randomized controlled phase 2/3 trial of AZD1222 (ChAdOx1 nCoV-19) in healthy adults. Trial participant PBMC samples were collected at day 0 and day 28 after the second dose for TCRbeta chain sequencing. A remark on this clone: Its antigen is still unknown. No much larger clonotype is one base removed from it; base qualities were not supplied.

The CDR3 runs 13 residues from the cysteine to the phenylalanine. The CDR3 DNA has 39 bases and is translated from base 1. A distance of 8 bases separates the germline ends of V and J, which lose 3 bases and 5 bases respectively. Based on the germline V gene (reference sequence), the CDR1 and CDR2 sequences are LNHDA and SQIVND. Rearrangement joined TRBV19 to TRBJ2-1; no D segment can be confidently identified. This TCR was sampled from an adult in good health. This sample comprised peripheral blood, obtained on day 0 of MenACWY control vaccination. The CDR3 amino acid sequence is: CASSIGSNNEQFF. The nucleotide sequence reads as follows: TGTGCCAGTAGTATTGGGTCAAACAATGAGCAGTTCTTC.